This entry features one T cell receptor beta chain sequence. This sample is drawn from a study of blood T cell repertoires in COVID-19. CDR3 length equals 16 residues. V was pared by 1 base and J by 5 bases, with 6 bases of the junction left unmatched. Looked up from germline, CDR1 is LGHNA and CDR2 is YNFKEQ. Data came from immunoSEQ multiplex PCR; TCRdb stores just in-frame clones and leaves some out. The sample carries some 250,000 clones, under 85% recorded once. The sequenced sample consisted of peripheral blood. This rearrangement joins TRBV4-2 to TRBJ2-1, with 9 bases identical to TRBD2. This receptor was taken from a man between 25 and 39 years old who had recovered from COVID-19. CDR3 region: CASSQAGAGGHNEQFF. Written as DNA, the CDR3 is TGTGCCAGCAGCCAAGCAGGAGCGGGGGGCCACAATGAGCAGTTCTTC.